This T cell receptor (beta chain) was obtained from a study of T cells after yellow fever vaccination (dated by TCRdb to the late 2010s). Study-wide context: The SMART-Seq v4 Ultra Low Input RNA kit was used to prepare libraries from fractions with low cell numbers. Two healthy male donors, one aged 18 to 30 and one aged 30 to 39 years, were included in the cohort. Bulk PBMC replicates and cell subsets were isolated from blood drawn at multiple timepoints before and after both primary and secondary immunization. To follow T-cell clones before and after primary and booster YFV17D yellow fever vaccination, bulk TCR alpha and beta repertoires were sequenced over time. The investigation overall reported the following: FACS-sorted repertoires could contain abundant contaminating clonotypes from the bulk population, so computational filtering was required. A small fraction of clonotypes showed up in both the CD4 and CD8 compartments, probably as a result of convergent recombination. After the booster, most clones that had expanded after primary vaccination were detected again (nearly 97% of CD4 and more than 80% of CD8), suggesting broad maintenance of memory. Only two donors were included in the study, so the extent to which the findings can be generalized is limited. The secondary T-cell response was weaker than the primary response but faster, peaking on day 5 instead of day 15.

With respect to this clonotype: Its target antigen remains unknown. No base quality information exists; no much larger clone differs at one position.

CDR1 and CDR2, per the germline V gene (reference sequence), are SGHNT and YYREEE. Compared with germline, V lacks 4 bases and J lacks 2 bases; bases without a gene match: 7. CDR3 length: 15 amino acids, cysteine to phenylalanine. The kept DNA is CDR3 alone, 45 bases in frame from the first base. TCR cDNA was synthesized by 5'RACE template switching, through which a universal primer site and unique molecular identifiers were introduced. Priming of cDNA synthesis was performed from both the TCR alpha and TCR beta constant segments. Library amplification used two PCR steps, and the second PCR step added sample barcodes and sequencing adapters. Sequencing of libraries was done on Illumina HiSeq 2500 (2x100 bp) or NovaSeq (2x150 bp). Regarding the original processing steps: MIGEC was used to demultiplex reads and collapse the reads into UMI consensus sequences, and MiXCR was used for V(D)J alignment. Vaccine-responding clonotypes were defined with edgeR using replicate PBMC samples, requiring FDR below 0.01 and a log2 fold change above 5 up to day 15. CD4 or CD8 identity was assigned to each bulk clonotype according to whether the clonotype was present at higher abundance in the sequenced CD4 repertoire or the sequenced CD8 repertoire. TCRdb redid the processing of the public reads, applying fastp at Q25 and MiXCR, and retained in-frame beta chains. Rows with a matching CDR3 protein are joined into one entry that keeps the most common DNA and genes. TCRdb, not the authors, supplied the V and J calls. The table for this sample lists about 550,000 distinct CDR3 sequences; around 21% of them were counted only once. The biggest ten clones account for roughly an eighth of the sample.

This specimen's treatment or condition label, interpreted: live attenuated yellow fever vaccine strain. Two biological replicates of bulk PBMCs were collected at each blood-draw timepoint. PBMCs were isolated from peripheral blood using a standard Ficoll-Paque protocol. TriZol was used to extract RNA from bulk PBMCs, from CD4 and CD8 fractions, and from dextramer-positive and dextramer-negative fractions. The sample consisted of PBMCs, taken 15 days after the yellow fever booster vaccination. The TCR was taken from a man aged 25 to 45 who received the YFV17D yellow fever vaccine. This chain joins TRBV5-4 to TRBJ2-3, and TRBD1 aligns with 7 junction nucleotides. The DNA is TGTGCCAGCAGCCTGGGACAGTTTAACACAGATACGCAGTATTTT. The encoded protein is CASSLGQFNTDTQYF.